A selection of T cell receptor beta chains follows, all from one sample in a study of CD8 T cells in Susac syndrome. TCRdb processed the immunoSEQ multiplex PCR reads anew with MiXCR; each CDR3 protein has one entry. The sample consists of roughly 150,000 distinct CDR3 sequences, roughly 95% of them appearing once. Sequencing was done on a sample of CD8+ T cells from PBMCs. Source of these receptors: a human donor with multiple sclerosis. The CDR3 runs from the conserved cysteine through the conserved F or W. Fields, in order: D gene, J gene, clone size, V gene, CDR3 DNA, CDR3 protein. The D gene is left open where the match is weak. Clone size is not always given. Where it is, it says once, few, many or a class for expanded clones.

D gene: -; J gene: TRBJ2-3; clone size: -; V gene: TRBV12-3/TRBV12-4; CDR3 DNA: TGTGCCAGCAGTCCCTACGTAACAGATACGCAGTATTTT; CDR3 protein: CASSPYVTDTQYF
D gene: -; J gene: TRBJ1-1; clone size: -; V gene: TRBV4-1; CDR3 DNA: TGCGCCAGCAGCCAATCGCTGGGGAACACTGAAGCTTTCTTT; CDR3 protein: CASSQSLGNTEAFF
D gene: -; J gene: TRBJ2-7; clone size: -; V gene: TRBV10-2; CDR3 DNA: TGCGCCAGCAGTGAGGTTCAGGGCTACGAGCAGTACTTC; CDR3 protein: CASSEVQGYEQYF
D gene: -; J gene: TRBJ2-3; clone size: -; V gene: TRBV20-1; CDR3 DNA: TGCAGTGCTATGCGCCAGGACGAAAGCACAGATACGCAGTATTTT; CDR3 protein: CSAMRQDESTDTQYF
D gene: TRBD2; J gene: TRBJ2-3; clone size: -; V gene: TRBV5-6; CDR3 DNA: TGTGCCAGCAGCTTGAGCGGGGGCCACTCATGGGCCGGAGATACGCAGTATTTT; CDR3 protein: CASSLSGGHSWAGDTQYF
D gene: -; J gene: TRBJ1-4; clone size: -; V gene: TRBV29-1; CDR3 DNA: TGCAGCGTCCCCGGGGGGGCAACTAATGAAAAACTGTTTTTT; CDR3 protein: CSVPGGATNEKLFF
D gene: -; J gene: TRBJ1-1; clone size: -; V gene: TRBV7-3; CDR3 DNA: TGTGCCAGCAGCTTACTATCTGGGGCTGAAGCTTTCTTT; CDR3 protein: CASSLLSGAEAFF
D gene: -; J gene: TRBJ1-2; clone size: -; V gene: TRBV30; CDR3 DNA: TGTGCCTGGAGTAACGTTGGGGCCTATGGCTACACCTTC; CDR3 protein: CAWSNVGAYGYTF
D gene: -; J gene: TRBJ2-3; clone size: -; V gene: TRBV9; CDR3 DNA: TGTGCCAGCAGCGTAGAATGGGGGGCCTCAGATACGCAGTATTTT; CDR3 protein: CASSVEWGASDTQYF
D gene: -; J gene: TRBJ2-2; clone size: -; V gene: TRBV2; CDR3 DNA: TGTGCCAGCAGGCTGACCGGGGAGCTGTTTTTT; CDR3 protein: CASRLTGELFF
D gene: -; J gene: TRBJ1-1; clone size: once; V gene: TRBV30; CDR3 DNA: TGTGCCTGGAGTGGGATGGACACTGAAGCTTTCTTT; CDR3 protein: CAWSGMDTEAFF
D gene: TRBD1; J gene: TRBJ1-1; clone size: -; V gene: TRBV9; CDR3 DNA: TGTGCCAGCAGCGGGACAGGAGACACTGAAGCTTTCTTT; CDR3 protein: CASSGTGDTEAFF
D gene: -; J gene: TRBJ2-7; clone size: -; V gene: TRBV20-1; CDR3 DNA: TGCAGTGCTAGCCGCTCGGGGGCCTACGAGCAGTACTTC; CDR3 protein: CSASRSGAYEQYF
D gene: -; J gene: TRBJ2-1; clone size: once; V gene: TRBV7-2; CDR3 DNA: TGTGCCAGCAGCTTCCGAATCCTTTTTTGGGATGGGAATGAGCAGTTCTTC; CDR3 protein: CASSFRILFWDGNEQFF
D gene: -; J gene: TRBJ2-4; clone size: -; V gene: TRBV3-1; CDR3 DNA: TGTGCCAGCAGCCAAGATGGCCAGGAAAACATTCAGTACTTC; CDR3 protein: CASSQDGQENIQYF
D gene: TRBD1; J gene: TRBJ2-6; clone size: -; V gene: TRBV7-9; CDR3 DNA: TGTGCCAGCAGAAATCCGGGACAGGGGCACGGGGCCAACGTCCTGACTTTC; CDR3 protein: CASRNPGQGHGANVLTF
D gene: TRBD1; J gene: TRBJ2-3; clone size: -; V gene: TRBV19; CDR3 DNA: TGTGCCAGTAGTATTGGGCAGGGGGCAACAGATACGCAGTATTTT; CDR3 protein: CASSIGQGATDTQYF
D gene: -; J gene: TRBJ2-3; clone size: -; V gene: TRBV29-1; CDR3 DNA: TGCAGCGTACCGGGACGAGGTATTTCGCAGTATTTT; CDR3 protein: CSVPGRGISQYF
D gene: TRBD2; J gene: TRBJ2-3; clone size: -; V gene: TRBV3-1; CDR3 DNA: TGTGCCAGCAGTCCATGGGGTAGCGGGGCCACAGATACGCAGTATTTT; CDR3 protein: CASSPWGSGATDTQYF
D gene: -; J gene: TRBJ1-1; clone size: -; V gene: TRBV29-1; CDR3 DNA: TGCAGCGGTGGGTGGGGGGAGAGCACTGAAGCTTTCTTT; CDR3 protein: CSGGWGESTEAFF
D gene: -; J gene: TRBJ1-1; clone size: -; V gene: TRBV18; CDR3 DNA: TGTGCCAGCTCACCAACCCAGCGAATGAACACTGAAGCTTTCTTT; CDR3 protein: CASSPTQRMNTEAFF
D gene: TRBD1; J gene: TRBJ2-1; clone size: -; V gene: TRBV15; CDR3 DNA: TGTGCCACCAGCACAGAGAGGACAGGCTACAATGAGCAGTTCTTC; CDR3 protein: CATSTERTGYNEQFF
D gene: TRBD2; J gene: TRBJ2-1; clone size: -; V gene: TRBV3-1; CDR3 DNA: TGTGCCAGCAGCCAAGAATGGGCGGGGGGAATGAATGAGCAGTTCTTC; CDR3 protein: CASSQEWAGGMNEQFF
D gene: -; J gene: TRBJ2-1; clone size: once; V gene: TRBV7-9; CDR3 DNA: TGTGCCAGCAGCTTCAGCGGGCACAATGAGCAGTTCTTC; CDR3 protein: CASSFSGHNEQFF
D gene: -; J gene: TRBJ2-7; clone size: -; V gene: TRBV4-2; CDR3 DNA: TGTGCCAGCAGCCAAGAATTCGGGGGGCCCGGCTACGAGCAGTACTTC; CDR3 protein: CASSQEFGGPGYEQYF
D gene: TRBD1; J gene: TRBJ2-2; clone size: -; V gene: TRBV13; CDR3 DNA: TGTGCCAGCAGCACCTGGACAGGGGCGAACACCGGGGAGCTGTTTTTT; CDR3 protein: CASSTWTGANTGELFF
D gene: -; J gene: TRBJ2-1; clone size: -; V gene: TRBV29-1; CDR3 DNA: TGCAGCGTTGTTGGCTGGAGAGGAGAGCAGTTCTTC; CDR3 protein: CSVVGWRGEQFF
D gene: -; J gene: TRBJ2-1; clone size: -; V gene: TRBV15; CDR3 DNA: TGTGCCACCAGCACCCCCGGGGGCTGGGGGAGCAATGAGCAGTTCTTC; CDR3 protein: CATSTPGGWGSNEQFF
D gene: -; J gene: TRBJ2-1; clone size: -; V gene: TRBV15; CDR3 DNA: TGTGCCACCAGCAGACCTCTACTAGCTCCGACCTACAATGAGCAGTTCTTC; CDR3 protein: CATSRPLLAPTYNEQFF
D gene: TRBD1; J gene: TRBJ2-1; clone size: -; V gene: TRBV5-1; CDR3 DNA: TGCGCCAGCAGCAAGACAGGGTACCATGAGCAGTTCTTC; CDR3 protein: CASSKTGYHEQFF
D gene: -; J gene: TRBJ2-4; clone size: -; V gene: TRBV6-6; CDR3 DNA: TGTGCCAGCAGAGGGGGGCCCCAAAACATTCAGTACTTC; CDR3 protein: CASRGGPQNIQYF
D gene: -; J gene: TRBJ2-3; clone size: -; V gene: TRBV6-4; CDR3 DNA: TGTGCCAGCAGTGACAACAGGGAGACAGATACGCAGTATTTT; CDR3 protein: CASSDNRETDTQYF
D gene: -; J gene: TRBJ2-5; clone size: few; V gene: TRBV9; CDR3 DNA: TGTGCCAGCAGCGTAGGTAGGGGGAGAGAGACCCAGTACTTC; CDR3 protein: CASSVGRGRETQYF
D gene: TRBD1; J gene: TRBJ1-2; clone size: -; V gene: TRBV27; CDR3 DNA: TGTGCCAGCAGTTCCAGGGGGCAGGGTGGCTACACCTTC; CDR3 protein: CASSSRGQGGYTF
D gene: -; J gene: TRBJ1-1; clone size: -; V gene: TRBV29-1; CDR3 DNA: TGCAGCGCGGAGGGTTCGAACACTGAAGCTTTCTTT; CDR3 protein: CSAEGSNTEAFF
D gene: TRBD2; J gene: TRBJ2-7; clone size: -; V gene: TRBV6-5; CDR3 DNA: TGTGCCAGCAGTCCCCCGGGGGGGGGCGAGCAGTACTTC; CDR3 protein: CASSPPGGGEQYF
D gene: -; J gene: TRBJ2-6; clone size: -; V gene: TRBV29-1; CDR3 DNA: TGCAGCGTTGCTTCTGGGGCCAACGTCCTGACTTTC; CDR3 protein: CSVASGANVLTF
D gene: TRBD1; J gene: TRBJ2-2; clone size: -; V gene: TRBV29-1; CDR3 DNA: TGCAGCGCCGCTCCGGGACAGGGAGAGACCGGGGAGCTGTTTTTT; CDR3 protein: CSAAPGQGETGELFF
D gene: TRBD2; J gene: TRBJ2-3; clone size: -; V gene: TRBV3-1; CDR3 DNA: TGTGCCAGCAGCCCCGGGACTAGCGGGGGGGCTAGTATGGGTACGCAGTATTTT; CDR3 protein: CASSPGTSGGASMGTQYF
D gene: TRBD1; J gene: TRBJ1-2; clone size: -; V gene: TRBV27; CDR3 DNA: TGTGCCAGCAGTTTATCGGGGGGACAGGGAAGTGGCTACACCTTC; CDR3 protein: CASSLSGGQGSGYTF
D gene: -; J gene: TRBJ2-2; clone size: -; V gene: TRBV5-6; CDR3 DNA: TGTGCCAGCAGCTTGAACAGGAGGGGGACCGGGGAGCTGTTTTTT; CDR3 protein: CASSLNRRGTGELFF
D gene: -; J gene: TRBJ2-1; clone size: -; V gene: TRBV6-5; CDR3 DNA: TGTGCCAGCAGTTACGACCAGGGGGGGAATGAGCAGTTCTTC; CDR3 protein: CASSYDQGGNEQFF
D gene: TRBD1; J gene: TRBJ1-4; clone size: -; V gene: TRBV9; CDR3 DNA: TGTGCCAGCAGCGTAGAGGGCAGGGGGATAACTAATGAAAAACTGTTTTTT; CDR3 protein: CASSVEGRGITNEKLFF
D gene: -; J gene: TRBJ1-2; clone size: -; V gene: TRBV9; CDR3 DNA: TGTGCCAGCAGCGTCGACTTCGACCGACAGGAAGAAAACTATGGCTACACCTTC; CDR3 protein: CASSVDFDRQEENYGYTF
D gene: -; J gene: TRBJ1-2; clone size: once; V gene: TRBV7-8; CDR3 DNA: TGTGCCAGCAGCTTAGCGGCCCGTGCTAACTATGGCTACACCTTC; CDR3 protein: CASSLAARANYGYTF
D gene: -; J gene: TRBJ1-6; clone size: -; V gene: TRBV9; CDR3 DNA: TGTGCCAGCAGCGCTGAGGGAGACCAAAGAACGTCACCCCTCCACTTT; CDR3 protein: CASSAEGDQRTSPLHF
D gene: -; J gene: TRBJ2-7; clone size: -; V gene: TRBV18; CDR3 DNA: TGTGCCAGCTCGGCGGGACGGTCCTACGAGCAGTACTTC; CDR3 protein: CASSAGRSYEQYF
D gene: -; J gene: TRBJ2-3; clone size: -; V gene: TRBV10-3; CDR3 DNA: TGTGCCATCAGTGGGGGGCCGACCACGCGCACAGATACGCAGTATTTT; CDR3 protein: CAISGGPTTRTDTQYF
D gene: -; J gene: TRBJ1-1; clone size: -; V gene: TRBV9; CDR3 DNA: TGTGCCAGCAGCGTAGGCTTTGGGACTGAAGCTTTCTTT; CDR3 protein: CASSVGFGTEAFF